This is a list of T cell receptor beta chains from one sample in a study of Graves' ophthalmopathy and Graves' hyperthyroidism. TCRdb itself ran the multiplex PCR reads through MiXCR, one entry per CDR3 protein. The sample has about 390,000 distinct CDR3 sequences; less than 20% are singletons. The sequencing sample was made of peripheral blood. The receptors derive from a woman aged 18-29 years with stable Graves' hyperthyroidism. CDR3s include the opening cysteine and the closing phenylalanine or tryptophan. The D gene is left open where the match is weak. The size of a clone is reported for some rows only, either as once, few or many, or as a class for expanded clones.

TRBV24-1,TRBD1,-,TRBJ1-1,CATSAGTENTEAFF
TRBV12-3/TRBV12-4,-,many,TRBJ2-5,CASTLGGGPGETQYF
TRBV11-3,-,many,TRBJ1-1,CASSLATALNTEAFF
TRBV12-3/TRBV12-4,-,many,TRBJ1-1,CASSPKWRGNTEAFF
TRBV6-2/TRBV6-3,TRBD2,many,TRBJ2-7,CASSYPSGGAYEQYF
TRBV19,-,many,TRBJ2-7,CASGRSGLRDYEQYF
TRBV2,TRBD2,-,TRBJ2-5,CASTLLSGKQTQYF
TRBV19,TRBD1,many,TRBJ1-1,CASSPGTGATEAFF
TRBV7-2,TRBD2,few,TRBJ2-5,CASSFFGLAGGSETQYF
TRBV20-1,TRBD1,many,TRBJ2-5,CSARSPRQGSRETQYF
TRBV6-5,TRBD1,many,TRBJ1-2,CASRRTGENYGYTF
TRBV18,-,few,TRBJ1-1,CASSPRHGNTEAFF
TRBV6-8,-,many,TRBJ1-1,CARLRIVGNTEAFF
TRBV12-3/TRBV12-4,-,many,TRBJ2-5,CASSPLATLRKQETQYF
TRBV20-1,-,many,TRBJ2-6,CSSPSSGANVLTF
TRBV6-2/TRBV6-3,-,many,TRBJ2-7,CASSYPRGLSYEQYF
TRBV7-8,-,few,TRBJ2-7,CASSLSLAESSYEQYF
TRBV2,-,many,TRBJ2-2,CASSPRGGELFF
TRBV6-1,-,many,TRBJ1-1,CASTGNTEAFF
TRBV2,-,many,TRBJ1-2,CASIEDYDYGYTF
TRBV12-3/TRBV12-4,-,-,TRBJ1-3,CASSLVGLTSSGNTIYF
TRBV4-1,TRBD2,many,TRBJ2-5,CASSQLLAGAVPRETQYF
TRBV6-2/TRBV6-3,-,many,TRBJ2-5,CASSYGKETQYF
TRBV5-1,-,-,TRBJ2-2,CASSSSRGGSGELFF
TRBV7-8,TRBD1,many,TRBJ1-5,CASALQGPDQPQHF
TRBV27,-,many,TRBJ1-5,CASSLGVSNQPQHF
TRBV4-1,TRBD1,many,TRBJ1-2,CASSQVSGAGGHTF
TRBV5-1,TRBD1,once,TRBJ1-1,CASSHGTGREAFF
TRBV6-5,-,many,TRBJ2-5,CASSYSRLALHF
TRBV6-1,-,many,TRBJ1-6,CASSRWALDSPLHF
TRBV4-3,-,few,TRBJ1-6,CASSHLSVNNSPLHF
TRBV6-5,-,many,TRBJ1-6,CASKGEALNSPLHF
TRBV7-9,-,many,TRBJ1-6,CASSLRINSPLHF
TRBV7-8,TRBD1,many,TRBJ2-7,CASSPRAGGFYEQYF
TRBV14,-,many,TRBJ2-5,CASSQVRGLETQYF
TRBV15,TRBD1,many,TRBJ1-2,CATSTVQGARYGYTF
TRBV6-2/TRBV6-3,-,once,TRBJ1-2,CASSYPVRGQLGYGYTF
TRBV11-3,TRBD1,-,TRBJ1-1,CASSSYSYRNRGLNTEAFF
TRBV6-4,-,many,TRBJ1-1,CASSEAVNTEAFF
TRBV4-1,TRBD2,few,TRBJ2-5,CASSRYSAGSQETQYF
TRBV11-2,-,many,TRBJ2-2,CASSLNRNTGELFF
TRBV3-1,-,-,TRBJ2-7,CASSQSRGPSQREQYF
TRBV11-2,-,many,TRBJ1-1,CASSPWFAGASTEAFF
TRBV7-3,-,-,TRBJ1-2,CASTLGGNYGYTF
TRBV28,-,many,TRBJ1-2,CASSSPTLGGAWEGYTF
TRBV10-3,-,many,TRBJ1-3,CAISENLGYAGNTIYF
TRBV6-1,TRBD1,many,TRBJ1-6,CASSEASPAGTGRIPLHF
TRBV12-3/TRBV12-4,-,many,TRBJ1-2,CASSADTSGYTF
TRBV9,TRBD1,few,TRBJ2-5,CASSVDPGTGARETQYF
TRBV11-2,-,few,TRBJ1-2,CDSSLEAGLDGYTF
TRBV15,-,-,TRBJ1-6,CATSHGTNNSPLHF
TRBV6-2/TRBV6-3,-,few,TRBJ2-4,CASSPLDGLQKAKYF
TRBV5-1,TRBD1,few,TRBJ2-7,CASSLRQGLASYEQYF
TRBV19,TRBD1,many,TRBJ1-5,CASSIRAGGWGNQPQHF
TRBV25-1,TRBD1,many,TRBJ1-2,CASSAGGAGYGYTF